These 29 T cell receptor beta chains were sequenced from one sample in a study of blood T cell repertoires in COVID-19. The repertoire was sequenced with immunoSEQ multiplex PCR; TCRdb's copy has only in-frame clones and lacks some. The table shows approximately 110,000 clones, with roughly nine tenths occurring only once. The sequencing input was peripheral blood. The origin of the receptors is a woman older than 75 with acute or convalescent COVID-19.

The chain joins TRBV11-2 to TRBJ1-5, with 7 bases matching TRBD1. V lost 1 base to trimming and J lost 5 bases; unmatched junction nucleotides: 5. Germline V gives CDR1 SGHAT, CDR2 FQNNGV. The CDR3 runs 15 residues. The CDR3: CASSLGQGKDQPQHF. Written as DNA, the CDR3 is TGTGCCAGCAGCTTAGGACAGGGAAAAGATCAGCCCCAGCATTTT.

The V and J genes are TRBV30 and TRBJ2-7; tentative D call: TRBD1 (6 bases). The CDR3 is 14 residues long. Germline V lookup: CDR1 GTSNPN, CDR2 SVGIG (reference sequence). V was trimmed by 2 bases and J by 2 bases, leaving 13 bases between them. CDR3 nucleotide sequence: TGTGCCTGGAGTCAGTACAGGGTTCCCTACGAGCAGTACTTC. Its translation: CAWSQYRVPYEQYF.

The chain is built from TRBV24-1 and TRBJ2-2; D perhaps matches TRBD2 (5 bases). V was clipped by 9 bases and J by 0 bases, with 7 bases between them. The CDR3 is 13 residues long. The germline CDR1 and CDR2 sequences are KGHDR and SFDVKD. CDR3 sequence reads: CATLDSNTGELFF. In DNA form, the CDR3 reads TGTGCCACCCTGGACTCGAACACCGGGGAGCTGTTTTTT.

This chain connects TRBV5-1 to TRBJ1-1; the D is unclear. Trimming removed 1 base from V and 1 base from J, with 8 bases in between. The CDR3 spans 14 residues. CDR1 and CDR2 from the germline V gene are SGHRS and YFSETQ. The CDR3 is CASSLPAPNTEAFF. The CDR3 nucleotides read TGCGCCAGCAGCTTGCCAGCGCCGAACACTGAAGCTTTCTTT.

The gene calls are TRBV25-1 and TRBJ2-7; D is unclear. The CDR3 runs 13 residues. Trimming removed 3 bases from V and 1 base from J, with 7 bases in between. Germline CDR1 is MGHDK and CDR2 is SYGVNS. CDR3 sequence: CASSEHTSYEQYF. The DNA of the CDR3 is TGTGCCAGCAGTGAGCACACATCCTACGAGCAGTACTTC.

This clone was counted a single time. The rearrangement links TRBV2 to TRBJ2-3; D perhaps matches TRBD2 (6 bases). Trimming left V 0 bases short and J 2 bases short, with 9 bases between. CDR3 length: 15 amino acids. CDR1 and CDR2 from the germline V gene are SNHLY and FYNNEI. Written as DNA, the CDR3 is TGTGCCAGCAGTGAAGCGGGGGGACTCACAGATACGCAGTATTTT. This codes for CASSEAGGLTDTQYF.

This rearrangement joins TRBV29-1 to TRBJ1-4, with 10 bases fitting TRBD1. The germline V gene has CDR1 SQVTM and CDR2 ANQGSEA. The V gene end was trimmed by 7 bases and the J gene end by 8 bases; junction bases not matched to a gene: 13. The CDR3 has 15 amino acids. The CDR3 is CSAAAGTGVREKLFF. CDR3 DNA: TGCAGCGCTGCCGCCGGGACAGGGGTTCGGGAAAAACTGTTTTTT. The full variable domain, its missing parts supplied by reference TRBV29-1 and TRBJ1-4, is SAVISQKPSRDICQRGTSLTIQCQVDSQVTMMFWYRQQPGQSLTLIATANQGSEATYESGFVIDKFPISRPNLTFSTLTVSNMSPEDSSIYLCSAAAGTGVREKLFFGSGTQLSVL.

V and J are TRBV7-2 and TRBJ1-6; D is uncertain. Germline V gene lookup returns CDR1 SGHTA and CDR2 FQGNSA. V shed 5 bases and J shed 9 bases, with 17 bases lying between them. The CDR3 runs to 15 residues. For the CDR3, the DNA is TGTGCCAGCAGCAGAGCTTCGACGGAGCTTTCACCCCTCCACTTT. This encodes CASSRASTELSPLHF. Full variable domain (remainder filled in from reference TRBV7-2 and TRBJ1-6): GAGVSQSPSNKVTEKGKDVELRCDPISGHTALYWYRQSLGQGLEFLIYFQGNSAPDKSGLPSDRFSAERTGGSVSTLTIQRTQQEDSAVYLCASSRASTELSPLHFGNGTRLTVT.

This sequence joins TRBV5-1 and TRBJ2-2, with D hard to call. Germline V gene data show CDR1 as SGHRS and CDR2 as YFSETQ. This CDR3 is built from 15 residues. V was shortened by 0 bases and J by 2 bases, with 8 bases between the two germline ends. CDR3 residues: CASSLGLINTGELFF. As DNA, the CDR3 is TGCGCCAGCAGCTTGGGTCTAATTAACACCGGGGAGCTGTTTTTT.

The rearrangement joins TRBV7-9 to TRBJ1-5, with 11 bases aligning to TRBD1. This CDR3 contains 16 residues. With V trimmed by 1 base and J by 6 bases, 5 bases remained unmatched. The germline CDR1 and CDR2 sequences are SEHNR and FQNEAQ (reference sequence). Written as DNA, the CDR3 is TGTGCCAGCAGCTTAGGGACAGGGGGCTCCTCTCAGCCCCAGCATTTT. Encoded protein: CASSLGTGGSSQPQHF.

CDR3 DNA: TGTGCCAGCAGTGAAGAGGGGCCAGCCAAAAACATTCAGTACTTC. Translation: CASSEEGPAKNIQYF. The rearrangement uses TRBV2 and TRBJ2-4; tentative D call: TRBD1 (5 bases). The germline CDR1 and CDR2 sequences are SNHLY and FYNNEI. The CDR3 extends over 15 amino acids. Trimming shortened V by 1 base and J by 0 bases, and 7 bases separated the two germline ends.

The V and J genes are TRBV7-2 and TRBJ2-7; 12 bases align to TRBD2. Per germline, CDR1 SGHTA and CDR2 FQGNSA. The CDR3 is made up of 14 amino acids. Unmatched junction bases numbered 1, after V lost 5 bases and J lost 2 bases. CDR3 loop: CASSRTSGTYEQYF. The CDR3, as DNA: TGTGCCAGCAGCCGGACTAGCGGGACCTACGAGCAGTACTTC.

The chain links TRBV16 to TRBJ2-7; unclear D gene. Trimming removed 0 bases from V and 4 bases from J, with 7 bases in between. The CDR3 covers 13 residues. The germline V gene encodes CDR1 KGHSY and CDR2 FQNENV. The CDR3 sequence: CASSQSSGYEQYF. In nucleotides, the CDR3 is TGTGCCAGCAGCCAATCTTCGGGTTACGAGCAGTACTTC.

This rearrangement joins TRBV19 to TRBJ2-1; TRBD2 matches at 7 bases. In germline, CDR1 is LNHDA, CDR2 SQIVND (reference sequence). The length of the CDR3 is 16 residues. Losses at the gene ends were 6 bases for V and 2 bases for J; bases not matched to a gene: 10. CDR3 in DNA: TGTGCCAGTAGCCATCCCCGGGGGGAAGCCTACAATGAGCAGTTCTTC. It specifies CASSHPRGEAYNEQFF. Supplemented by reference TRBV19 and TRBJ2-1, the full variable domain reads DGGITQSPKYLFRKEGQNVTLSCEQNLNHDAMYWYRQDPGQGLRLIYYSQIVNDFQKGDIAEGYSVSREKKESFPLTVTSAQKNPTAFYLCASSHPRGEAYNEQFFGPGTRLTVL.

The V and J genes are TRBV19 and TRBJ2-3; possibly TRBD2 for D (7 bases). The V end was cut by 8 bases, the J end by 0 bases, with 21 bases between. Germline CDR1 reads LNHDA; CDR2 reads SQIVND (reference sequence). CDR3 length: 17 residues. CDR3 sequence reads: CASRDRGGPWSTDTQYF. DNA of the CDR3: TGTGCCAGTCGCGATAGGGGGGGGCCGTGGAGCACAGATACGCAGTATTTT.

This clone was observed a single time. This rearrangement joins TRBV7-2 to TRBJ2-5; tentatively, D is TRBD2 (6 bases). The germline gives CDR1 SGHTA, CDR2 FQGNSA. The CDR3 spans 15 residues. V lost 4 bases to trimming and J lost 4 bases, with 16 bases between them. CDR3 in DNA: TGTGCCAGCAGCTCAAGCGGGTCAGGAGCAGAGACCCAGTACTTC. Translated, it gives CASSSSGSGAETQYF.

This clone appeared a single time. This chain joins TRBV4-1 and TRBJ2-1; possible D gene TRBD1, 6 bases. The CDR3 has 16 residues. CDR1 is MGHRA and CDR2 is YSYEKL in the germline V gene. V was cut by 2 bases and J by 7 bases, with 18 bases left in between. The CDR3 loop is CASSQSGTPVGNEQFF. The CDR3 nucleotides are TGCGCCAGCAGCCAATCCGGGACACCCGTAGGTAATGAGCAGTTCTTC.

This CDR3 is CASSPRRGGTDTQYF. The CDR3 DNA is TGTGCCAGCTCACCGAGGCGGGGGGGCACAGATACGCAGTATTTT. This chain links TRBV18 with TRBJ2-3; 8 nucleotides line up with TRBD2. In germline, CDR1 is KGHSH, CDR2 LQKENI. The length of the CDR3 is 15 residues. The ends lost 3 bases at V and 1 base at J; junction bases unmatched: 3.

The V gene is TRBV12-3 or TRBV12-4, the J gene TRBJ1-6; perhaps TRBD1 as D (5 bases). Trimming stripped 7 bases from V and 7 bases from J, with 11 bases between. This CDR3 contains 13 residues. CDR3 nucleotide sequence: TGTGCCAGCACTTGGACACCAAATTCACCCCTCCACTTT. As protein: CASTWTPNSPLHF.

The CDR3 DNA reads TGTGCCAGCAGCGTAGATCCTATCGAAGAGACCCAGTACTTC. Residues: CASSVDPIEETQYF. The chain recombines TRBV9 with TRBJ2-5; no clear D gene. CDR1 and CDR2 (germline): SGDLS, YYNGEE. The CDR3 loop spans 14 amino acids. Between the trimmed V and J ends, which lost 0 bases and 3 bases, there was a span of 9 bases.

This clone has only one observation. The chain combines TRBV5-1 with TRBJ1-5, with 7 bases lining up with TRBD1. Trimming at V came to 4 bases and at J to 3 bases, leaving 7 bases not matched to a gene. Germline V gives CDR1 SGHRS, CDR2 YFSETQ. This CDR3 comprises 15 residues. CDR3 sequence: CASSAAGQTNQPQHF. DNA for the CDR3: TGCGCCAGCAGCGCCGCGGGACAGACCAATCAGCCCCAGCATTTT.

CDR3 protein: CASSLGGQRHGYTF. CDR3 in DNA: TGTGCCAGCAGCTTAGGGGGACAGCGACATGGCTACACCTTC. The chain has TRBV7-9 and TRBJ1-2; 7 nucleotides line up with TRBD1. From germline, CDR1 is SEHNR and CDR2 FQNEAQ (reference sequence). Germline trimming cut 1 base from V and 6 bases from J; bases unmatched to any gene: 5. This CDR3 is built from 14 residues.

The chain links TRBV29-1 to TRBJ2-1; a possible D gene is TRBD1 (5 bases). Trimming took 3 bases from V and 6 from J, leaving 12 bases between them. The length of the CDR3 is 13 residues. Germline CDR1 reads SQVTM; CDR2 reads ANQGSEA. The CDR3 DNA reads TGCAGCGTTGACTTGGACAACCTCAATGAGCAGTTCTTC. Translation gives CSVDLDNLNEQFF.

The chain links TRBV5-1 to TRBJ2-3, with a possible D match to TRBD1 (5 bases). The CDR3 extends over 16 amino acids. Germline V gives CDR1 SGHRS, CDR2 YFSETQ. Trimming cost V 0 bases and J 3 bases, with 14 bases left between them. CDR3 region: CASSLGQGIATDTQYF. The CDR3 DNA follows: TGCGCCAGCAGCTTGGGGCAGGGTATTGCGACAGATACGCAGTATTTT. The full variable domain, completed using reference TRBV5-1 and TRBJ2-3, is KAGVTQTPRYLIKTRGQQVTLSCSPISGHRSVSWYQQTPGQGLQFLFEYFSETQRNKGNFPGRFSGRQFSNSRSEMNVSTLELGDSALYLCASSLGQGIATDTQYFGPGTRLTVL.

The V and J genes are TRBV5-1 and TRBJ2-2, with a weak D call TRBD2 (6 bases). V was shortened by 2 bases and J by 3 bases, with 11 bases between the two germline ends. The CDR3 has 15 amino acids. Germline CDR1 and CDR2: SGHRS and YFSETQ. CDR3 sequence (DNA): TGCGCCAGCAGCTTACAAACGGGGGACACCGGGGAGCTGTTTTTT. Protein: CASSLQTGDTGELFF.

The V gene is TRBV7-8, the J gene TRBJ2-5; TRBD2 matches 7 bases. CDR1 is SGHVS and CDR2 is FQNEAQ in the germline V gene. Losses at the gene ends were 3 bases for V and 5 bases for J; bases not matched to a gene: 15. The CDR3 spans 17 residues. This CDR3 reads CASSFRGPGGGRETQYF. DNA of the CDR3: TGTGCCAGCAGCTTCCGGGGCCCGGGGGGAGGACGGGAGACCCAGTACTTC.

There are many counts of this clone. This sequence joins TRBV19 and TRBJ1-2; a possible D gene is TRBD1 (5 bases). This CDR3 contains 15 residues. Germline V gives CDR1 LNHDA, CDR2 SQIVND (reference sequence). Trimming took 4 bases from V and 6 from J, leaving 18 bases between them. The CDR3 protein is CASSTPTGPPNGYTF. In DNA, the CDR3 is TGTGCCAGTAGTACTCCTACAGGACCTCCGAATGGCTACACCTTC.

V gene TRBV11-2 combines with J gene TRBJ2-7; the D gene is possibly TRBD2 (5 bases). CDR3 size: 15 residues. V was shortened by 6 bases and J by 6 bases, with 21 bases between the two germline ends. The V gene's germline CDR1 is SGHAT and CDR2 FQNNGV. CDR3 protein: CASRPGGPSLGEQYF. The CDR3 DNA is TGTGCCAGCAGACCCGGCGGGCCTTCCCTGGGCGAGCAGTACTTC. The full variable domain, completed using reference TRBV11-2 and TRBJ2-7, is EAGVAQSPRYKIIEKRQSVAFWCNPISGHATLYWYQQILGQGPKLLIQFQNNGVVDDSQLPKDRFSAERLKGVDSTLKIQPAKLEDSAVYLCASRPGGPSLGEQYFGPGTRLTVT.

The CDR3 bases are TGTGCCAGCAGCTTGGGACTAGCGGGGGGGGTCACAGATACGCAGTATTTT. As protein: CASSLGLAGGVTDTQYF. The V and J genes are TRBV7-8 and TRBJ2-3; 16 positions agree with TRBD2. CDR1 and CDR2 (germline): SGHVS, FQNEAQ. The CDR3 is 17 residues long. The ends lost 3 bases at V and 2 bases at J; junction bases unmatched: 2.